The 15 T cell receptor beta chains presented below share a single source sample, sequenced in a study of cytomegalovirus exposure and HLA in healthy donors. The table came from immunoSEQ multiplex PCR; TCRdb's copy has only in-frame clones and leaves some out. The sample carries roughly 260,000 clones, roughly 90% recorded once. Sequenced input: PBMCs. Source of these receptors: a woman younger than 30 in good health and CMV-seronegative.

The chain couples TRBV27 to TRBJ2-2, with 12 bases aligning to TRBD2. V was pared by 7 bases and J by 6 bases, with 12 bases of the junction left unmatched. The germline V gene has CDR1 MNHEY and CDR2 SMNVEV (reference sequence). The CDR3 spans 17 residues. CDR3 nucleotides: TGTGCCAGCACCACGGTTTTTCGACTAGCGGGGGCCGGGGAGCTGTTTTTT. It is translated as CASTTVFRLAGAGELFF.

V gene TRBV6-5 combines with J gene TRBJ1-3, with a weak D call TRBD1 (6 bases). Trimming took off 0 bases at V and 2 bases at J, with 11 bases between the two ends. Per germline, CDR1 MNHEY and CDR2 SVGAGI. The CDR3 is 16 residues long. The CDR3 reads CASSYSPGGPGNTIYF. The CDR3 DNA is TGTGCCAGCAGTTACTCACCGGGGGGGCCTGGAAACACCATATATTTT.

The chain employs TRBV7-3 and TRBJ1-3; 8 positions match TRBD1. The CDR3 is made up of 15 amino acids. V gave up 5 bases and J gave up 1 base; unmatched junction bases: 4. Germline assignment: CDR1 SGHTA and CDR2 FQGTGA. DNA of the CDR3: TGTGCCAGCAGCGTGGACAGGGCTTCTGGAAACACCATATATTTT. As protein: CASSVDRASGNTIYF. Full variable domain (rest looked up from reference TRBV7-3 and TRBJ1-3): GAGVSQTPSNKVTEKGKYVELRCDPISGHTALYWYRQSLGQGPEFLIYFQGTGAADDSGLPNDRFFAVRPEGSVSTLKIQRTERGDSAVYLCASSVDRASGNTIYFGEGSWLTVV.

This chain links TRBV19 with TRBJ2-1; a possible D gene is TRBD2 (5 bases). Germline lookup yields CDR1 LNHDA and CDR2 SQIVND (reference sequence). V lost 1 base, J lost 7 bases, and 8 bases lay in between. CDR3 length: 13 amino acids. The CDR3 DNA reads TGTGCCAGTAGTATAGGATCGGGGAATGAGCAGTTCTTC. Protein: CASSIGSGNEQFF.

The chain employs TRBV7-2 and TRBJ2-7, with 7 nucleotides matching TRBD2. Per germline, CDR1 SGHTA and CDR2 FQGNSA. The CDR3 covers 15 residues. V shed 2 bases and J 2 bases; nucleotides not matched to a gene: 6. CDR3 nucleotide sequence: TGTGCCAGCAGCTTACTTCTCGCGGGGGCCTACGAGCAGTACTTC. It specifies CASSLLLAGAYEQYF.

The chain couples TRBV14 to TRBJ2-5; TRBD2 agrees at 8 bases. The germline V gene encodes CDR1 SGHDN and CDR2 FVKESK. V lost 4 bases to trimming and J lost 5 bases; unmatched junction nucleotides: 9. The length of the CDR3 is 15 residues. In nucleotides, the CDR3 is TGTGCCAGCAGCCGCCCGGGACTAGGTTACGAGACCCAGTACTTC. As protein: CASSRPGLGYETQYF. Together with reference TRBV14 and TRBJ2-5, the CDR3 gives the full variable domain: EAGVTQFPSHSVIEKGQTVTLRCDPISGHDNLYWYRRVMGKEIKFLLHFVKESKQDESGMPNNRFLAERTGGTYSTLKVQPAELEDSGVYFCASSRPGLGYETQYFGPGTRLLVL.

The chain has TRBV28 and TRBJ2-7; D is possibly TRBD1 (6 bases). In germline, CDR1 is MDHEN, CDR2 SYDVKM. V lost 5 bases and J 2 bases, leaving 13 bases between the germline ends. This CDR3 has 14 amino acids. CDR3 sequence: CASSIIQGAYEQYF. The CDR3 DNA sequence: TGTGCCAGCAGTATAATACAGGGAGCCTACGAGCAGTACTTC. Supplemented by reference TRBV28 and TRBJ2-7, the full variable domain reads DVKVTQSSRYLVKRTGEKVFLECVQDMDHENMFWYRQDPGLGLRLIYFSYDVKMKEKGDIPEGYSVSREKKERFSLILESASTNQTSMYLCASSIIQGAYEQYFGPGTRLTVT.

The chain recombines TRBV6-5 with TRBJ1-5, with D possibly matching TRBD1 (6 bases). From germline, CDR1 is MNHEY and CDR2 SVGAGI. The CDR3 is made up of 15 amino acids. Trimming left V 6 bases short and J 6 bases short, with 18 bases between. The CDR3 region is CASSPGGGLIQPQHF. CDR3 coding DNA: TGTGCCAGCAGCCCCGGGGGGGGGCTTATTCAGCCCCAGCATTTT.

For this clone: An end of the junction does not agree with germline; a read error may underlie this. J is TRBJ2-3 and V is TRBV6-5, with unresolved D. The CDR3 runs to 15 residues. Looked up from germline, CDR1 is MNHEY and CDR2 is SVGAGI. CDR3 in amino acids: CASSDSPESTDTQYF. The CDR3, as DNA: TGTGCCAGCAGTGACTCCCCCGAGAGCACAGATACGCAGTATTTT.

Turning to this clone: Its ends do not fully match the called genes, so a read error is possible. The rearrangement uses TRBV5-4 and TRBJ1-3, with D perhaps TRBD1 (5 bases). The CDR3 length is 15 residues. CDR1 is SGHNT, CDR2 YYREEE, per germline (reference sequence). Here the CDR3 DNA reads TGTGCCAGCAGTTTGGGACCATGGGCAGGAAACACCATATATTTT. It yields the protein CASSLGPWAGNTIYF.

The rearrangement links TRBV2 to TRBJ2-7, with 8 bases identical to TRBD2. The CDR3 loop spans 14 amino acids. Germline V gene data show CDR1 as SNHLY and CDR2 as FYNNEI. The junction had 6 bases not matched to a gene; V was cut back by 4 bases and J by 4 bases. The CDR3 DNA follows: TGTGCCAGCAGTGCACTAGCGGAATTTTACGAGCAGTACGTC. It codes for CASSALAEFYEQYV.

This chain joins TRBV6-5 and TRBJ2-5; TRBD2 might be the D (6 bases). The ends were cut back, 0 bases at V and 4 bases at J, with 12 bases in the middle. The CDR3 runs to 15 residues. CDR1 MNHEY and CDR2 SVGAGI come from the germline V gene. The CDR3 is CASSYSGGFIETQYF. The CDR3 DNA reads TGTGCCAGCAGTTACTCTGGAGGGTTTATAGAGACCCAGTACTTC.

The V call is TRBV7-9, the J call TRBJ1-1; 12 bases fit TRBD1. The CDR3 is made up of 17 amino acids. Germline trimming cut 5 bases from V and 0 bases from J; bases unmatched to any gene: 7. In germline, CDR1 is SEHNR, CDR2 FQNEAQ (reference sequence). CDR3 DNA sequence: TGTGCCAGCAGCCCACGGTGGGACAGGGGGCTGAACACTGAAGCTTTCTTT. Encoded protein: CASSPRWDRGLNTEAFF.

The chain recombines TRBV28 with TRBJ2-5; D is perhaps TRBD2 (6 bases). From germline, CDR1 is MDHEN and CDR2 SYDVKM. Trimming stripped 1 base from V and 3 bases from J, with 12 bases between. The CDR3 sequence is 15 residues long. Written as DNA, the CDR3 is TGTGCCAGCAGTTTATCAAGGGACTCGAAAGAGACCCAGTACTTC. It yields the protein CASSLSRDSKETQYF.

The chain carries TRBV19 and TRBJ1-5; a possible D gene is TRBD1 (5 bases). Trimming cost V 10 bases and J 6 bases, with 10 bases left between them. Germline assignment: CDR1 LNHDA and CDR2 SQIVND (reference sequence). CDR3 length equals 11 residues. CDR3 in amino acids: CATGGAQPQHF. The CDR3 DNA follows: TGTGCCACTGGTGGGGCTCAGCCCCAGCATTTT.